This passage covers 27 T cell receptor beta chains from one sample sequenced in a study of sequential checkpoint blockade in melanoma. Stated treatment: randomized to nivolumab then ipilimumab (arm A) or the reverse (arm B). Produced via immunoSEQ multiplex PCR; TCRdb's table is partial and in-frame only. Of some 15,000 clones listed, around 92% were seen once; the top ten hold over 20%. Sequencing used CD8+ T cells sorted from blood (inferred from file names), obtained from a patient given nivolumab and ipilimumab in sequence. Receptors were obtained from a human donor with melanoma.

This clone was counted once. The chain has TRBV28 and TRBJ1-1; 8 positions agree with TRBD1. V was clipped by 1 base and J by 5 bases; unmatched bases: 12. The CDR3 runs to 17 residues. The germline CDR1 and CDR2 sequences are MDHEN and SYDVKM. The CDR3 DNA sequence: TGTGCCAGCAGTTTATACCCCGACAGGGGTAGAGGGACTGAAGCTTTCTTT. This gives the protein CASSLYPDRGRGTEAFF.

The rearrangement links TRBV19 to TRBJ2-7, with 9 bases lining up with TRBD1. The CDR3 has 14 residues. From germline, CDR1 is LNHDA and CDR2 SQIVND (reference sequence). The V and J ends lost 6 bases and 3 bases, in that order; junction bases with no gene match: 6. CDR3 nucleotides: TGTGCCAGTAGAGGACAGGGGCCTCGCTACGAGCAGTACTTC. Translating it yields CASRGQGPRYEQYF.

This chain links TRBV9 with TRBJ1-2; D remains ambiguous. CDR1 and CDR2 (germline): SGDLS, YYNGEE. Deletions cut 3 bases from V and 2 bases from J, with 17 bases between. CDR3 length equals 16 residues. The chain's CDR3 is CASSEPFEGANYGYTF. Here the CDR3 DNA reads TGTGCCAGCAGCGAGCCCTTCGAGGGAGCAAACTATGGCTACACCTTC. The whole variable domain, filled in from reference TRBV9 and TRBJ1-2, reads DSGVTQTPKHLITATGQRVTLRCSPRSGDLSVYWYQQSLDQGLQFLIQYYNGEERAKGNILERFSAQQFPDLHSELNLSSLELGDSALYFCASSEPFEGANYGYTFGSGTRLTVV.

The chain combines TRBV9 with TRBJ1-2; D not resolved. This CDR3 is built from 14 residues. Germline values: CDR1 SGDLS, CDR2 YYNGEE. The ends were cut back, 3 bases at V and 0 bases at J, with 9 bases in the middle. CDR3 nucleotides: TGTGCCAGCAGCGGTTACAGAGCTAACTATGGCTACACCTTC. Its protein product is CASSGYRANYGYTF.

This chain links TRBV4-2 with TRBJ2-7; D ambiguous. Germline CDR1 and CDR2: LGHNA and YNFKEQ. The CDR3 runs to 13 residues. V shed 0 bases and J shed 4 bases, with 7 bases lying between them. Here the CDR3 reads CASSQDRGYEQYV. CDR3 DNA: TGTGCCAGCAGCCAAGACCGAGGATACGAGCAGTACGTC.

The rearrangement joins TRBV28 to TRBJ1-1, with TRBD1 matching over 8 bases. The CDR3 is made up of 15 amino acids. Germline V lookup: CDR1 MDHEN, CDR2 SYDVKM. The ends lost 5 bases at V and 1 base at J; junction bases unmatched: 6. Here the CDR3 DNA reads TGTGCCAGCAGTCCCCCGGGACAGGCGAACACTGAAGCTTTCTTT. Its protein product is CASSPPGQANTEAFF.

The chain uses TRBV4-1 and TRBJ1-4; TRBD1 matches 9 bases. The CDR3 is 15 amino acids. Germline lookup yields CDR1 MGHRA and CDR2 YSYEKL. With V trimmed by 4 bases and J by 7 bases, 7 bases remained unmatched. The CDR3 sequence: CASSLTGTGSEKLFF. The CDR3 region has the DNA TGCGCCAGCAGCCTCACCGGGACAGGGAGTGAAAAACTGTTTTTT.

The chain is built from TRBV27 and TRBJ1-2; D perhaps matches TRBD1 (6 bases). The CDR3 loop spans 14 amino acids. CDR1 is MNHEY and CDR2 is SMNVEV in the germline V gene (reference sequence). The V end was cut by 2 bases, the J end by 6 bases, with 13 bases between. CDR3 nucleotide sequence: TGTGCCAGCAGTTTAGGGGGGGGGCACCATGGCTACACCTTC. It encodes CASSLGGGHHGYTF.

V is TRBV28 and J is TRBJ1-1, with D unresolved. CDR1 and CDR2 from the germline V gene are MDHEN and SYDVKM. The CDR3 runs to 14 residues. Trimming took off 2 bases at V and 1 base at J, with 8 bases between the two ends. Here the CDR3 DNA reads TGTGCCAGCAGTTTAGGGCGACAGAACACTGAAGCTTTCTTT. It codes for CASSLGRQNTEAFF.

This clone was observed once. The V gene is TRBV7-8, the J gene TRBJ2-7, with a possible D match to TRBD2 (6 bases). The CDR3 length is 13 residues. Germline V gene data show CDR1 as SGHVS and CDR2 as FQNEAQ. Trimming left V 1 base short and J 2 bases short, with 6 bases between. The CDR3 protein is CASSLGRAYEQYV. The CDR3 coding sequence is TGTGCCAGCAGCTTAGGGAGGGCCTACGAGCAGTACGTC.

This sequence joins TRBV7-9 and TRBJ2-1; 9 bases fit TRBD1. Trimming took 4 bases from V and 6 from J; bases not matched to a gene: 4. There are 14 residues in the CDR3. Germline CDR1 and CDR2: SEHNR and FQNEAQ (reference sequence). Here the CDR3 reads CASSSPGQGNEQFF. The CDR3, as DNA: TGTGCCAGCAGCTCCCCGGGACAGGGCAATGAGCAGTTCTTC.

The chain employs TRBV19 and TRBJ1-5; a possible D gene is TRBD1 (5 bases). The CDR3 is made up of 14 amino acids. The V gene lost 6 bases and the J gene lost 3 bases, with 12 bases spanning the gap. In germline, CDR1 is LNHDA, CDR2 SQIVND (reference sequence). The chain's CDR3 is CASSGWTLNQPQHF. For the CDR3, the DNA is TGTGCCAGTAGCGGCTGGACACTCAATCAGCCCCAGCATTTT.

The CDR3 reads CASSPSETYEQYF. Written as DNA, the CDR3 is TGTGCCAGCAGCCCTAGCGAAACCTACGAGCAGTACTTC. This chain joins TRBV7-9 and TRBJ2-7; D might be TRBD2 (6 bases). V was pared by 5 bases and J by 2 bases, with 10 bases between. Germline-derived CDR1 and CDR2 are SEHNR and FQNEAQ (reference sequence). The CDR3 has 13 amino acids.

This clone is a singleton in its sample. The chain joins TRBV7-9 to TRBJ1-1; the D gene is possibly TRBD1 (6 bases). CDR3 size: 13 residues. Germline V gene sequence: CDR1 SEHNR, CDR2 FQNEAQ (reference sequence). Trimming shortened V by 3 bases and J by 7 bases, and 12 bases separated the two germline ends. The CDR3 protein is CASSFGGAVEAFF. The DNA of the CDR3 is TGTGCCAGCAGCTTTGGGGGCGCGGTTGAAGCTTTCTTT.

This sequence joins TRBV27 and TRBJ2-7, with 12 bases lining up with TRBD2. The CDR3 contains 16 residues. Trimming removed 2 bases from V and 4 bases from J; junction bases left unmatched: 6. Germline V gene sequence: CDR1 MNHEY, CDR2 SMNVEV (reference sequence). The CDR3 nucleotides read TGTGCCAGCAGTTTAAACGGACTAGCGGGAATATACGAGCAGTACTTC. Its protein product is CASSLNGLAGIYEQYF.

The gene calls are TRBV9 and TRBJ2-1; no firm D call. Germline CDR1 and CDR2: SGDLS and YYNGEE. V shed 3 bases and J shed 3 bases, with 10 bases lying between them. CDR3 size: 14 residues. The CDR3 region has the DNA TGTGCCAGCAGCGCCCCCTCCGGCTACAATGAGCAGTTCTTC. As protein: CASSAPSGYNEQFF.

V usage is TRBV18 and J usage is TRBJ1-5; 9 nucleotides agree with TRBD1. J gave up 3 bases and V 5 bases, and 8 bases lay outside the gene matches. The CDR3 has 16 residues. In germline, CDR1 is KGHSH, CDR2 LQKENI. CDR3 sequence reads: CASSTSGTGINQPQHF. CDR3 DNA: TGTGCCAGCTCAACCTCCGGGACAGGGATCAATCAGCCCCAGCATTTT.

The chain combines TRBV27 with TRBJ1-2; no reliable D call. CDR3 length: 13 amino acids. The germline gives CDR1 MNHEY, CDR2 SMNVEV (reference sequence). V lost 4 bases and J lost 2, with 8 bases in between. CDR3 nucleotide sequence: TGTGCCAGCAGTTGGGCCGGAAACTATGGCTACACCTTC. Its protein is CASSWAGNYGYTF.

J is TRBJ1-2 and V is TRBV11-1; 9 nucleotides line up with TRBD1. Germline CDR1 SGHAT, CDR2 FQDESV (reference sequence). J gave up 4 bases and V 5 bases, and 5 bases lay outside the gene matches. The CDR3 contains 14 residues. Here the CDR3 reads CASSPKQGAYGYTF. The CDR3 DNA reads as TGTGCCAGCAGCCCCAAACAGGGGGCCTATGGCTACACCTTC. The full variable domain, in which reference TRBV11-1 and TRBJ1-2 provide the parts outside the CDR3, is EAEVAQSPRYKITEKSQAVAFWCDPISGHATLYWYRQILGQGPELLVQFQDESVVDDSQLPKDRFSAERLKGVDSTLKIQPAELGDSAMYLCASSPKQGAYGYTFGSGTRLTVV.

V usage is TRBV9 and J usage is TRBJ2-7, with a weak D call TRBD2 (6 bases). Trimming cost V 2 bases and J 3 bases, with 9 bases left between them. CDR3 length equals 13 residues. Germline lookup yields CDR1 SGDLS and CDR2 YYNGEE. The CDR3 protein is CASSVEEGYEQYF. In nucleotides, the CDR3 is TGTGCCAGCAGCGTCGAGGAGGGCTACGAGCAGTACTTC.

This clone was detected only once. The chain carries TRBV15 and TRBJ1-2; D call uncertain. V was cut by 4 bases and J by 8 bases, with 8 bases left in between. The CDR3 has 11 amino acids. The germline gives CDR1 LNHNV, CDR2 YYDKDF (reference sequence). The CDR3 DNA reads TGTGCCACCAGCAACGACGGGGGCTACACCTTC. Amino acid sequence: CATSNDGGYTF. Supplemented by reference TRBV15 and TRBJ1-2, the full variable domain reads DAMVIQNPRYQVTQFGKPVTLSCSQTLNHNVMYWYQQKSSQAPKLLFHYYDKDFNNEADTPDNFQSRRPNTSFCFLDIRSPGLGDTAMYLCATSNDGGYTFGSGTRLTVV.

The chain uses TRBV27 and TRBJ1-2; TRBD1 matches 7 bases. The junction had 5 bases not matched to a gene; V was cut back by 3 bases and J by 7 bases. The CDR3 contains 13 residues. The germline CDR1 and CDR2 sequences are MNHEY and SMNVEV (reference sequence). The CDR3 DNA follows: TGTGCCAGCAGTTTTCCAGGGGGAGGTGGCTACACCTTC. Translated, it gives CASSFPGGGGYTF.

This rearrangement joins TRBV27 to TRBJ1-2; 7 bases line up with TRBD1. Germline CDR1 is MNHEY and CDR2 is SMNVEV (reference sequence). The CDR3 totals 12 residues. V shed 6 bases, J shed 8 bases, and the junction held 6 bases outside the gene matches. The CDR3 nucleotides are TGTGCCAGCAGAAAAGGGGGCGGAGGCTACACCTTC. This codes for CASRKGGGGYTF.

The chain links TRBV9 to TRBJ1-1; D not certain. The germline gives CDR1 SGDLS, CDR2 YYNGEE. The CDR3 extends over 14 amino acids. V dropped 3 bases and J dropped 0 bases, with 9 bases sitting between them. CDR3 loop: CASSAGAMNTEAFF. CDR3 nucleotide sequence: TGTGCCAGCAGCGCAGGCGCGATGAACACTGAAGCTTTCTTT.

This clone was counted once. The chain joins TRBV7-8 to TRBJ1-5; the D gene is possibly TRBD1 (6 bases). Germline assignment: CDR1 SGHVS and CDR2 FQNEAQ. The germline V and J ends were trimmed by 11 bases and 3 bases, with 23 bases remaining between them. The CDR3 consists of 16 residues. This CDR3 is CASGAPQGLDNQPQHF. DNA of the CDR3: TGTGCCTCAGGAGCTCCCCAGGGGCTTGACAATCAGCCCCAGCATTTT.

The V call is TRBV15, the J call TRBJ2-1; the match to TRBD2 covers 11 bases. V gave up 0 bases and J gave up 7 bases; unmatched junction bases: 11. CDR1 and CDR2 (germline): LNHNV, YYDKDF (reference sequence). This CDR3 has 18 residues. The CDR3 reads CATSRDLITSGSVNEQFF. In DNA, the CDR3 is TGTGCCACCAGCAGAGACTTAATTACTAGCGGGAGTGTTAATGAGCAGTTCTTC. Full variable domain (missing parts from reference TRBV15 and TRBJ2-1): DAMVIQNPRYQVTQFGKPVTLSCSQTLNHNVMYWYQQKSSQAPKLLFHYYDKDFNNEADTPDNFQSRRPNTSFCFLDIRSPGLGDTAMYLCATSRDLITSGSVNEQFFGPGTRLTVL.

This chain links TRBV19 with TRBJ2-7; 11 bases are shared with TRBD1. V was clipped by 5 bases and J by 2 bases; unmatched bases: 5. This CDR3 has 15 amino acids. Germline V lookup: CDR1 LNHDA, CDR2 SQIVND (reference sequence). In DNA, the CDR3 is TGTGCCAGTAGTGCCGGGACAGGGGGACCCTACGAGCAGTACTTC. Residues: CASSAGTGGPYEQYF.